The TCR beta chain under discussion was sequenced for a study of CD8+CD57+ T cells in acquired aplastic anemia (dated by TCRdb to about 2018). Broadly, across the study: CD8+CD57+ expansion was defined as frequency above the mean frequency observed in healthy subjects.

Note on this clonotype: Its antigen remains unidentified. Within one base of it there is no much larger clone, and no base qualities were kept.

Genomic DNA served as template for TCR beta VDJ combination and CDR3 sequence profiling. TCR repertoire sequencing was run on an Illumina HiSeq 2000. The authors processed their data as follows. TRBV/TRBJ rearrangement plots, CDR3 size and DJ length profiles, and Simpson's diversity index were used to evaluate the repertoires. Whichever DNA sequence was most abundant in the deep sequencing data was defined as the immunodominant clone. CDR3 amino acid sequences were checked for sharing between subjects and were compared against published repertoires and the VDJdb database. Using fastp trimming at Q25 and MiXCR clonotype assembly, TCRdb reanalyzed the public sequencing data and kept in-frame beta chains. Each entry merges the rows of one CDR3 protein and shows their most common DNA and genes. The V and J calls, along with clone size, are taken from TCRdb and not from the paper's own processing. The sample contains around 17,000 distinct CDR3 sequences, more than 30% of them found a single time. 70% to 90% of the sample is in the top ten clones.

Flow cytometry had shown CD8+CD57+ cell expansion in the patients selected for sequencing. For 2 of the 12 patients, enough cells were available to additionally sequence CD8+CD57+ effector memory cells. Every patient had severe acquired aplastic anemia, diagnosed using the International Study of Aplastic Anemia and Agranulocytosis and Camitta criteria. No patient had received any therapy when blood was sampled. CD8+CD57+ cells were enriched with beads, and a mean of 1.6 ug of DNA was obtained. In the study, sorted CD4+ and CD8+ blood T cells from patients with severe aplastic anemia and from healthy subjects underwent deep sequencing of TCR repertoires. Patients were enrolled in the USA under clinicaltrials.gov protocols 00001620, 01623167, 00001397, 00071045, 00081523 and 00961064. Ficoll-Paque density gradient centrifugation was used to isolate peripheral blood mononuclear cells. Results the study describes overall, beyond this receptor: Around 31 CD8+ CDR3 sequences were shared between patients and controls but appeared highly expressed in patients and within their immunodominant clones. In patients, decreased diversity was observed in CD8+CD57+ cells compared with total CD4+ and CD8+ cell pools. CD8+ Simpson's diversity did not differ significantly between patients and healthy controls (P=0.060).

The germline V gene supplies CDR1 MGHDK and CDR2 SYGVNS. Trimmed from V: 8 bases; trimmed from J: 6 bases; junction bases lacking a gene match: 15. Spanning cysteine to phenylalanine, the CDR3 consists of 15 amino acids. This entry keeps only the CDR3 DNA: 45 bases, framed from base 1. The sequence joins TRBV25-1 to TRBJ1-2, with 7 central nucleotides matching TRBD1. Sequencing was performed on CD8+CD57+ T cells sorted from PBMCs. The cell subset or site label for this specimen denotes: bead-enriched CD8+CD57+ effector memory T cells from SAA patients. The clonotype comes from a human donor with aplastic anemia. The DNA reads TGTGCCAGCCGTGGCGCGGGACAGCCTAGGGATGGCTACACCTTC. It is translated as CASRGAGQPRDGYTF.